These T cell receptor beta chains were read from a single sample in a study of blood T cell repertoires in COVID-19. Repertoires were generated with immunoSEQ multiplex PCR, while TCRdb's copy carries only in-frame clones and drops some. This table holds about 140,000 clones, 65% to 80% found once. The specimen sequenced was peripheral blood. The receptor set was obtained from a man in his sixties with acute or convalescent COVID-19. The CDR3 runs from the conserved cysteine through the conserved F or W. D genes are given only for firm matches. Only some rows state a clone size, as once, few, many or a class for expanded clones.

size: -; V: TRBV4-1; J: TRBJ2-1; D: -; CDR3: CASSQANEQFF; DNA: TGCGCCAGCAGCCAAGCAAATGAGCAGTTCTTC
size: -; V: TRBV7-7; J: TRBJ2-5; D: -; CDR3: CASSNTGYPPEAQYF; DNA: TGTGCCAGCAGCAATACAGGGTATCCACCCGAGGCCCAGTACTTC
size: -; V: TRBV28; J: TRBJ1-6; D: -; CDR3: CASTKRRPHNSPLHF; DNA: TGTGCCAGCACCAAGAGGCGCCCCCATAATTCACCCCTCCACTTT
size: -; V: TRBV28; J: TRBJ2-7; D: TRBD2; CDR3: CASSSIGTSGLYEQYF; DNA: TGTGCCAGCAGTTCAATAGGGACTAGCGGATTATACGAGCAGTACTTC
size: -; V: TRBV30; J: TRBJ2-1; D: TRBD1; CDR3: CAWSAGQGRDEQFF; DNA: TGTGCCTGGAGTGCGGGACAGGGAAGAGACGAGCAGTTCTTC
size: -; V: TRBV29-1; J: TRBJ2-7; D: -; CDR3: CSVEVRQGDEQYF; DNA: TGCAGCGTTGAGGTCCGGCAGGGCGACGAGCAGTACTTC
size: few; V: TRBV5-4; J: TRBJ2-7; D: -; CDR3: CASSLLGGRNEQYF; DNA: TGTGCCAGCAGCCTCCTTGGGGGCAGGAACGAGCAGTACTTC
size: -; V: TRBV11-2; J: TRBJ2-2; D: TRBD1; CDR3: CASSFGQGGTGELFF; DNA: TGTGCCAGCAGCTTCGGACAGGGGGGCACCGGGGAGCTGTTTTTT
size: -; V: TRBV28; J: TRBJ2-7; D: TRBD2; CDR3: CASRPLAGFRGAYEQYF; DNA: TGTGCCAGCAGACCACTCGCGGGCTTTCGGGGGGCCTACGAGCAGTACTTC
size: once; V: TRBV3-1/TRBV3-2; J: TRBJ2-1; D: TRBD2; CDR3: CASTLAGTVNEQFF; DNA: TGTGCCAGCACCCTAGCGGGAACTGTCAATGAGCAGTTCTTC
size: -; V: TRBV10-3; J: TRBJ1-1; D: -; CDR3: CAISLDSQNTEAFF; DNA: TGTGCCATCAGCCTGGACAGCCAGAACACTGAAGCTTTCTTT
size: -; V: TRBV2; J: TRBJ1-1; D: -; CDR3: CASSATGLNTEAFF; DNA: TGTGCCAGCAGTGCTACAGGATTGAACACTGAAGCTTTCTTT
size: -; V: TRBV28; J: TRBJ1-5; D: -; CDR3: CASSLFGQPQHF; DNA: TGTGCCAGCAGTTTATTCGGTCAGCCCCAGCATTTT
size: -; V: TRBV6-5; J: TRBJ1-1; D: TRBD1; CDR3: CASSSSGQGNTEAFF; DNA: TGTGCCAGCAGTAGCTCAGGACAGGGTAACACTGAAGCTTTCTTT
size: -; V: TRBV7-9; J: TRBJ2-7; D: TRBD1; CDR3: CASSLGQHSYEQYF; DNA: TGTGCCAGCAGCTTGGGACAGCACTCCTACGAGCAGTACTTC
size: once; V: TRBV5-1; J: TRBJ2-7; D: TRBD1; CDR3: CASSLVQGDYEQYF; DNA: TGCGCCAGCAGCTTGGTACAGGGGGATTACGAGCAGTACTTC
size: once; V: TRBV11-3; J: TRBJ2-7; D: TRBD1; CDR3: CASSLGGTGASEQYF; DNA: TGTGCCAGCAGCTTAGGGGGGACAGGGGCAAGCGAGCAGTACTTC
size: few; V: TRBV5-4; J: TRBJ2-2; D: TRBD1; CDR3: CASSFSQGARTGELFF; DNA: TGTGCCAGCAGCTTTTCGCAGGGGGCCCGAACCGGGGAGCTGTTTTTT
size: -; V: TRBV6-5; J: TRBJ2-1; D: -; CDR3: CASSRGGTYNEQFF; DNA: TGTGCCAGCAGTCGCGGAGGGACCTACAATGAGCAGTTCTTC
size: -; V: TRBV2; J: TRBJ2-1; D: TRBD2; CDR3: CASSTTSGYNEQFF; DNA: TGTGCCAGCAGCACGACTAGCGGCTACAATGAGCAGTTCTTC
size: -; V: TRBV15; J: TRBJ2-5; D: TRBD2; CDR3: CATSRDEGTSGSRETQYF; DNA: TGTGCCACCAGCAGAGACGAGGGGACTAGCGGGAGCCGAGAGACCCAGTACTTC
size: -; V: TRBV7-3; J: TRBJ1-6; D: TRBD1; CDR3: CASSISGGGLSPLHF; DNA: TGTGCCAGCAGCATTTCAGGGGGCGGTTTGTCACCCCTCCACTTT
size: -; V: TRBV30; J: TRBJ1-5; D: -; CDR3: CAWSDRQGGQPQHF; DNA: TGTGCCTGGAGTGATAGGCAGGGTGGACAGCCCCAGCATTTT
size: -; V: TRBV27; J: TRBJ1-3; D: TRBD1; CDR3: CASSPTGGSGNTIYF; DNA: TGTGCCAGCAGTCCTACAGGGGGCTCTGGAAACACCATATATTTT
size: -; V: TRBV10-1; J: TRBJ2-1; D: TRBD2; CDR3: CASSESGLAGGPNNEQFF; DNA: TGCGCCAGCAGTGAGTCAGGACTAGCGGGAGGGCCGAACAATGAGCAGTTCTTC
size: -; V: TRBV11-2; J: TRBJ2-3; D: TRBD2; CDR3: CASRATSARVADTQYF; DNA: TGTGCCAGCAGAGCAACTAGCGCGAGAGTCGCAGATACGCAGTATTTT
size: -; V: TRBV7-2; J: TRBJ1-2; D: -; CDR3: CASSPQENYGYTF; DNA: TGTGCCAGCAGCCCACAGGAGAACTATGGCTACACCTTC
size: many; V: TRBV18; J: TRBJ2-7; D: TRBD1; CDR3: CASSPPRQGPRYEQYF; DNA: TGTGCCAGCTCACCACCTAGACAGGGCCCTCGGTACGAGCAGTACTTC
size: -; V: TRBV28; J: TRBJ2-7; D: TRBD2; CDR3: CASRRPGSGTPYEQYF; DNA: TGTGCCAGCAGACGGCCTGGAAGCGGGACCCCCTACGAGCAGTACTTC
size: -; V: TRBV14; J: TRBJ2-1; D: TRBD2; CDR3: CASSQGKRTSGNEQFF; DNA: TGTGCCAGCAGCCAAGGTAAGAGGACTAGTGGGAATGAGCAGTTCTTC
size: -; V: TRBV19; J: TRBJ2-7; D: TRBD1; CDR3: CASSIQGAFSYEQYF; DNA: TGTGCCAGTAGTATCCAGGGGGCCTTCTCCTACGAGCAGTACTTC
size: -; V: TRBV19; J: TRBJ2-7; D: -; CDR3: CASRQLTGFGEQYF; DNA: TGTGCCAGTAGACAACTAACAGGGTTTGGGGAGCAGTACTTC
size: -; V: TRBV24-1; J: TRBJ2-3; D: -; CDR3: CATSDRTRQYF; DNA: TGTGCCACCAGTGATAGGACTCGGCAGTATTTT
size: -; V: TRBV15; J: TRBJ1-1; D: -; CDR3: CATRPGLNTEAFF; DNA: TGTGCCACCAGACCGGGGTTGAACACTGAAGCTTTCTTT
size: once; V: TRBV27; J: TRBJ2-7; D: TRBD1; CDR3: CASSFGSGGHEQYF; DNA: TGTGCCAGCAGTTTCGGGTCAGGGGGACACGAGCAGTACTTC
size: -; V: TRBV12-3/TRBV12-4; J: TRBJ1-6; D: -; CDR3: CASSLEGNSPLHF; DNA: TGTGCCAGCAGTTTAGAGGGGAATTCACCCCTCCACTTT
size: -; V: TRBV19; J: TRBJ1-2; D: -; CDR3: CASSDPGTLVYGYTF; DNA: TGTGCCAGTAGCGACCCCGGGACATTGGTCTATGGCTACACCTTC
size: once; V: TRBV3-1/TRBV3-2; J: TRBJ2-1; D: -; CDR3: CASSQGHGVNEQFF; DNA: TGTGCCAGCAGCCAAGGCCACGGGGTCAATGAGCAGTTCTTC
size: -; V: TRBV7-2; J: TRBJ2-7; D: -; CDR3: CASSSEVAPEQYF; DNA: TGTGCCAGCAGCTCAGAAGTCGCACCCGAGCAGTACTTC
size: -; V: TRBV4-1; J: TRBJ2-7; D: -; CDR3: CASSQAPAGSYEQYF; DNA: TGCGCCAGCAGCCAAGCCCCCGCGGGGTCCTACGAGCAGTACTTC
size: -; V: TRBV7-8; J: TRBJ1-5; D: -; CDR3: CASSLVGEGLPQHF; DNA: TGTGCCAGCAGCTTAGTGGGGGAGGGGCTCCCCCAGCATTTT
size: few; V: TRBV2; J: TRBJ1-4; D: TRBD1; CDR3: CASSGGRGVEKLFF; DNA: TGTGCCAGCAGTGGAGGCAGGGGGGTTGAAAAACTGTTTTTT
size: -; V: TRBV29-1; J: TRBJ1-1; D: -; CDR3: CSVSRGGMNTEAFF; DNA: TGCAGCGTTAGTAGGGGGGGGATGAACACTGAAGCTTTCTTT
size: -; V: TRBV5-6; J: TRBJ2-7; D: TRBD1; CDR3: CASSLGIGLGTADYEQYF; DNA: TGTGCCAGCAGCTTGGGAATAGGTTTGGGGACAGCCGACTACGAGCAGTACTTC
size: many; V: TRBV7-9; J: TRBJ2-5; D: TRBD1; CDR3: CASSPDRGGKTQYF; DNA: TGTGCCAGCAGCCCAGACAGGGGGGGAAAGACCCAGTACTTC
size: -; V: TRBV5-1; J: TRBJ2-3; D: TRBD1; CDR3: CASIPGQGVDTQYF; DNA: TGCGCCAGCATCCCGGGACAGGGGGTAGATACGCAGTATTTT
size: -; V: TRBV19; J: TRBJ2-5; D: TRBD1; CDR3: CASSRSRDRQGSETQYF; DNA: TGTGCCAGTAGTAGAAGTAGGGATCGACAGGGATCGGAGACCCAGTACTTC
size: -; V: TRBV15; J: TRBJ1-1; D: -; CDR3: CATSRDSRGWTEAFF; DNA: TGTGCCACCAGCAGAGATTCGCGGGGTTGGACTGAAGCTTTCTTT
size: -; V: TRBV5-6; J: TRBJ2-2; D: -; CDR3: CASSRTPGTGELFF; DNA: TGTGCCAGCAGCCGTACCCCAGGTACCGGGGAGCTGTTTTTT
size: once; V: TRBV10-1; J: TRBJ2-7; D: TRBD2; CDR3: CASSESIAGVYEQYF; DNA: TGCGCCAGCAGTGAGAGCATAGCGGGAGTGTACGAGCAGTACTTC
size: -; V: TRBV5-4; J: TRBJ2-1; D: TRBD2; CDR3: CASSPGTSGIRGEQFF; DNA: TGTGCCAGCAGCCCCGGGACTAGCGGGATCCGCGGTGAGCAGTTCTTC
size: -; V: TRBV5-1; J: TRBJ2-5; D: TRBD1; CDR3: CASRPGQAKETQYF; DNA: TGCGCCAGCAGGCCTGGACAGGCGAAAGAGACCCAGTACTTC
size: -; V: TRBV30; J: TRBJ2-7; D: TRBD1; CDR3: CAWGDTGGLRNEQYF; DNA: TGTGCCTGGGGGGATACAGGGGGCCTAAGGAACGAGCAGTACTTC
size: -; V: TRBV10-3; J: TRBJ1-1; D: TRBD1; CDR3: CAIRRQGPNTEAFF; DNA: TGTGCCATCAGGAGACAGGGACCGAACACTGAAGCTTTCTTT
size: -; V: TRBV30; J: TRBJ1-6; D: -; CDR3: CAWSVGGSSNSPLHF; DNA: TGTGCCTGGAGTGTCGGCGGCAGCTCAAATTCACCCCTCCACTTT
size: -; V: TRBV5-6; J: TRBJ2-2; D: -; CDR3: CASSLMATNTGELFF; DNA: TGTGCCAGCAGCTTGATGGCCACGAACACCGGGGAGCTGTTTTTT